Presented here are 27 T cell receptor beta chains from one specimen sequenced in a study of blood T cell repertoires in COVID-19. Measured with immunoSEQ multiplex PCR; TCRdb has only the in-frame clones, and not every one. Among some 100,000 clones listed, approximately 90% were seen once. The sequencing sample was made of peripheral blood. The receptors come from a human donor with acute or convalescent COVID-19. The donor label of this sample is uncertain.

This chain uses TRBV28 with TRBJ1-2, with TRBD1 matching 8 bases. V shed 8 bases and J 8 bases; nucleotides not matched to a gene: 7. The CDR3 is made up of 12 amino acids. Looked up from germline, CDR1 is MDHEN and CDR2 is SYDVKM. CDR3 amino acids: CASSDRAKGYTF. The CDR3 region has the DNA TGTGCCAGCTCGGACAGGGCCAAGGGCTACACCTTC.

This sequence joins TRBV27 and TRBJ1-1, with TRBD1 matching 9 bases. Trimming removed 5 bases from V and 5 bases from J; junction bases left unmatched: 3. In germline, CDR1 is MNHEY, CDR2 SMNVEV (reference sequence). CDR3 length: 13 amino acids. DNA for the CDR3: TGTGCCAGCAGTACGGGGACAGGGACTGAAGCTTTCTTT. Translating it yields CASSTGTGTEAFF.

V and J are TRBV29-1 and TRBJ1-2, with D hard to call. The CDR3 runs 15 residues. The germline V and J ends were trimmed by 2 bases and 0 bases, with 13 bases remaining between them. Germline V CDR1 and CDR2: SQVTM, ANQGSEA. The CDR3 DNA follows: TGCAGCGTTGAACTCCAGTCGCAACCTAACTATGGCTACACCTTC. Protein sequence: CSVELQSQPNYGYTF.

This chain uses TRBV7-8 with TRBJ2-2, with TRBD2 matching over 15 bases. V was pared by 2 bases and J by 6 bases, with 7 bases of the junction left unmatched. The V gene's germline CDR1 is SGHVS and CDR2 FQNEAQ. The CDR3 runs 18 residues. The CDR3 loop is CASSLRTSGRAVSGELFF. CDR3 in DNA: TGTGCCAGCAGCTTAAGGACTAGCGGGAGGGCAGTCTCCGGGGAGCTGTTTTTT.

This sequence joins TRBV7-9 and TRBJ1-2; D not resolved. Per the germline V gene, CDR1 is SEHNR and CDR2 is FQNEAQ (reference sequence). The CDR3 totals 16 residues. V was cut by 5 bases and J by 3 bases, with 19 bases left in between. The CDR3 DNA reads TGTGCCAGCAGCCCGCGGACCGGGGAAATCCACTATGGCTACACCTTC. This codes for CASSPRTGEIHYGYTF.

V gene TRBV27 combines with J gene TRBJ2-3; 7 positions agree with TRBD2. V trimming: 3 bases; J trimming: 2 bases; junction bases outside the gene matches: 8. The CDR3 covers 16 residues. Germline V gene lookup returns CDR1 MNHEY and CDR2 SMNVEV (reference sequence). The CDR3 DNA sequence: TGTGCCAGCAGTTTCGGGGTAGCGGGCCTCACAGATACGCAGTATTTT. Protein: CASSFGVAGLTDTQYF.

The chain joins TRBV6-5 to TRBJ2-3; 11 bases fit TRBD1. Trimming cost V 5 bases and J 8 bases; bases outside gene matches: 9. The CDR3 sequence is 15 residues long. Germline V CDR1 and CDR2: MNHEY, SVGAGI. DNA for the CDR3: TGTGCCAGCAGTCAAACCACCGGGACAGGGGGTACGCAGTATTTT. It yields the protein CASSQTTGTGGTQYF.

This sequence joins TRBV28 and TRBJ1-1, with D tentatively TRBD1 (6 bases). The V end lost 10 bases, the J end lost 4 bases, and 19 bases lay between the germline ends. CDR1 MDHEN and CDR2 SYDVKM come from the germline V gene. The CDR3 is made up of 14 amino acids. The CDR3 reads CAISAPGGGTEAFF. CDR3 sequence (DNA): TGTGCCATTTCAGCACCGGGGGGCGGCACTGAAGCTTTCTTT.

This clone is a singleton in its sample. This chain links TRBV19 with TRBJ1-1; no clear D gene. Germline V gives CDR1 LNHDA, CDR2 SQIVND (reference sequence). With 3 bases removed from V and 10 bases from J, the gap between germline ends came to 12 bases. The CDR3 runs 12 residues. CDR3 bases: TGTGCCAGTAGTATGTGGGAGGTTGGAGCTTTCTTT. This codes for CASSMWEVGAFF.

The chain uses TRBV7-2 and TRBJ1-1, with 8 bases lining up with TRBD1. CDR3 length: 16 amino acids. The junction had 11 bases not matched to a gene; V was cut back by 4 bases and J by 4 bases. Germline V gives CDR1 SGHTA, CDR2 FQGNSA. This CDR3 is CASSSGRTGWGTEAFF. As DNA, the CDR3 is TGTGCCAGCAGCTCGGGGCGGACAGGGTGGGGCACTGAAGCTTTCTTT. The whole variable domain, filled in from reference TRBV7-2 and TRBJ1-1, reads GAGVSQSPSNKVTEKGKDVELRCDPISGHTALYWYRQSLGQGLEFLIYFQGNSAPDKSGLPSDRFSAERTGGSVSTLTIQRTQQEDSAVYLCASSSGRTGWGTEAFFGQGTRLTVV.

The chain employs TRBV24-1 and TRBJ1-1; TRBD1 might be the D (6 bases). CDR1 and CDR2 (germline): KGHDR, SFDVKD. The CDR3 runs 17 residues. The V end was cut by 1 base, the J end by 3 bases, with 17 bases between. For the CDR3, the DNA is TGTGCCACCAGTGATTTTGACGCAGGGGCCCAGGACACTGAAGCTTTCTTT. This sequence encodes CATSDFDAGAQDTEAFF.

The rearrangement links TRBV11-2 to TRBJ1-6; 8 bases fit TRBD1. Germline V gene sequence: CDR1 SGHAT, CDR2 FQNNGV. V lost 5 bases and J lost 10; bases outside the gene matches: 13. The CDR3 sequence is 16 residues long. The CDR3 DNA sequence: TGTGCCAGCAGCCTCGACCGGGACAGGACGTTCTCACCCCTCCACTTT. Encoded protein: CASSLDRDRTFSPLHF. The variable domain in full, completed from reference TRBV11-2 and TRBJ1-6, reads EAGVAQSPRYKIIEKRQSVAFWCNPISGHATLYWYQQILGQGPKLLIQFQNNGVVDDSQLPKDRFSAERLKGVDSTLKIQPAKLEDSAVYLCASSLDRDRTFSPLHFGNGTRLTVT.

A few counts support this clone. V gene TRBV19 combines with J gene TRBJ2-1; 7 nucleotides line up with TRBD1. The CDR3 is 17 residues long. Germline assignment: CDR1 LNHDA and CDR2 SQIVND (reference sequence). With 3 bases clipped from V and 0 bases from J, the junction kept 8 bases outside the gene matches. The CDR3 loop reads CASSMSKQGSSYNEQFF. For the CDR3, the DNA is TGTGCCAGTAGTATGTCGAAACAGGGGAGCTCCTACAATGAGCAGTTCTTC.

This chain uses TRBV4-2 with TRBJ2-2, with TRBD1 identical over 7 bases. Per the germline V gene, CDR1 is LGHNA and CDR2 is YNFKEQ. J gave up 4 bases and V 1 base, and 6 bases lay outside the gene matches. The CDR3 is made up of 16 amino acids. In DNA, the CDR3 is TGTGCCAGCAGCCAAGGGTGGGACAGACCCACCGGGGAGCTGTTTTTT. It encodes CASSQGWDRPTGELFF.

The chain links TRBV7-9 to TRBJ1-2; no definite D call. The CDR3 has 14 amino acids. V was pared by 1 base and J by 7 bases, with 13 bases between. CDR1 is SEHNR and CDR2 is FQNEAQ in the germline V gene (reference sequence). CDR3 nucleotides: TGTGCCAGCAGCTTAGGCCAGGCCTTGAGTGGCTACACCTTC. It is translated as CASSLGQALSGYTF.

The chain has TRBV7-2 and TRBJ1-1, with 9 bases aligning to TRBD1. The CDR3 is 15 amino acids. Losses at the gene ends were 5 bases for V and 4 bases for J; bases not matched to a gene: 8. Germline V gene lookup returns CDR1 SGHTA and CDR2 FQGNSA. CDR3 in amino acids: CASSPTGQGLTEAFF. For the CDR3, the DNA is TGTGCCAGCAGCCCCACAGGACAGGGGCTCACTGAAGCTTTCTTT.

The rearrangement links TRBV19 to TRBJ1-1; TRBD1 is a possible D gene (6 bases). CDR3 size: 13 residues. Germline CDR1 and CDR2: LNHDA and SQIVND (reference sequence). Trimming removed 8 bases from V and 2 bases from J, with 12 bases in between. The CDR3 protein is CASGDKKNTEAFF. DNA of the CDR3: TGTGCCAGTGGGGACAAAAAAAACACTGAAGCTTTCTTT.

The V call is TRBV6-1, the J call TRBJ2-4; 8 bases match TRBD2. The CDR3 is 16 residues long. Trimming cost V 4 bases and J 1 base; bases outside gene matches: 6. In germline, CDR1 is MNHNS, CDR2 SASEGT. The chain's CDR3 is CASSGVAGGAKNIQYF. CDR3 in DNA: TGTGCCAGCAGTGGTGTGGCGGGAGGCGCCAAAAACATTCAGTACTTC.

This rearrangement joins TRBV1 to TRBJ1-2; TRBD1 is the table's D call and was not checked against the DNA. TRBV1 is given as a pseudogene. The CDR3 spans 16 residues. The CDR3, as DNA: TGCACCAGCACCTACACTTCAGGCAGGACAAACTATGGCTACACCTTC. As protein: CTSTYTSGRTNYGYTF.

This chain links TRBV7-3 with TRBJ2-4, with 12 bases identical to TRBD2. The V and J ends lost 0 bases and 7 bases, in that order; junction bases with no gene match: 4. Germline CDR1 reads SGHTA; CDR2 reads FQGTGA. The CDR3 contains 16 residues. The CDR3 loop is CASSLTWTSGKNIQYF. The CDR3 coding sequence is TGTGCCAGCAGCTTAACGTGGACTAGCGGGAAGAACATTCAGTACTTC.

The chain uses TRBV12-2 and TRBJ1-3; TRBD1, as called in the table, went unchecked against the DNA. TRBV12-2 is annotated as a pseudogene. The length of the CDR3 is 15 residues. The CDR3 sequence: CASRGDRGSGNTIYF. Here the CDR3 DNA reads TGTGCAAGTCGCGGAGACAGGGGCTCTGGAAACACCATATATTTT.

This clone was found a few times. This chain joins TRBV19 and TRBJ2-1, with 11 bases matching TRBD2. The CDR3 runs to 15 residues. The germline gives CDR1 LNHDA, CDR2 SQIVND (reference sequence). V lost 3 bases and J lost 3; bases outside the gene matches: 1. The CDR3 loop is CASSMTSGNYNEQFF. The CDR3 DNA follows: TGTGCCAGTAGTATGACTAGCGGGAACTACAATGAGCAGTTCTTC.

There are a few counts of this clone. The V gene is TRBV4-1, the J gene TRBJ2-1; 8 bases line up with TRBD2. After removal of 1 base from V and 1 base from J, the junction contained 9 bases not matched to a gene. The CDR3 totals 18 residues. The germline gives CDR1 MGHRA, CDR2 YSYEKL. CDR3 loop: CASSQGAHGGGSYNEQFF. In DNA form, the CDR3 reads TGCGCCAGCAGCCAAGGGGCTCACGGGGGGGGTTCCTACAATGAGCAGTTCTTC.

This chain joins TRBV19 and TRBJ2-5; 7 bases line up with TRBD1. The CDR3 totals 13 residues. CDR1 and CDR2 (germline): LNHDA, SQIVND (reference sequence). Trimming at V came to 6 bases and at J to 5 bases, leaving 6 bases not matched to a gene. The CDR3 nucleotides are TGTGCCAGTAGCCCGACAGGGTATGAGACCCAGTACTTC. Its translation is CASSPTGYETQYF.

The CDR3, as DNA: TGCGCCAGCAGCTTGGTATCGGGGGCTGAAGCTTTCTTT. It codes for CASSLVSGAEAFF. This chain joins TRBV5-1 and TRBJ1-1; possible D gene TRBD1, 5 bases. V was trimmed by 0 bases and J by 6 bases, leaving 9 bases between them. The CDR3 extends over 13 amino acids. The germline gives CDR1 SGHRS, CDR2 YFSETQ.

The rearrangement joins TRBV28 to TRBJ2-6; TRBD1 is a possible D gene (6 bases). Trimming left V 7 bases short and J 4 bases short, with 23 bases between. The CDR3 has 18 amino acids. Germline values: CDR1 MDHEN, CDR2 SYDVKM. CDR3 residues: CASITNPRTGSGANVLTF. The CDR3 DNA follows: TGTGCCAGCATTACCAACCCCCGAACAGGGTCCGGGGCCAACGTCCTGACTTTC.

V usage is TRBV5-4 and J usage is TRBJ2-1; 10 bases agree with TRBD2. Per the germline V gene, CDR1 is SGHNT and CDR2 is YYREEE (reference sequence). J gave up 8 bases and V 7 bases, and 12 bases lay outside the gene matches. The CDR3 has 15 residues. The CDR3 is CASGYISGGAHEQFF. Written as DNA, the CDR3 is TGTGCCAGCGGCTATATCAGCGGGGGGGCACATGAGCAGTTCTTC.